Listed below are T cell receptor beta chains from one sample, sequenced in a study of vaccination effects on CD4 cells after COVID-19. What these receptors recognize is not known. Only in-frame clones appear in the TCRdb table, and some are missing; sequencing was by immunoSEQ multiplex PCR. The data contain 35,000 to 45,000 clones, about 80% of them singletons. The sample was CD4+ T cells from PBMCs cultured with SARS-CoV-2 spike peptides, taken before COVID-19 vaccination. These TCRs come from a human donor who received a COVID-19 vaccine. Both conserved end residues are part of each CDR3. Each record gives: D gene, V gene, clone size, J gene, CDR3 protein, CDR3 DNA. The D gene is left open where the match is weak. Expanded clones get a size class; other rows say once, few or many, or leave the size out.

d_call: .; v_call: TRBV7-9; clone_size: .; j_call: TRBJ1-4; cdr3_aa: CASSLRRVSNEKLFF; cdr3_nt: TGTGCCAGCAGCTTAAGAAGGGTTTCTAATGAAAAACTGTTTTTT
d_call: .; v_call: TRBV14; clone_size: .; j_call: TRBJ1-1; cdr3_aa: CASSQQSGYTEAFF; cdr3_nt: TGTGCCAGCAGCCAACAGTCAGGGTATACTGAAGCTTTCTTT
d_call: .; v_call: TRBV18; clone_size: .; j_call: TRBJ2-1; cdr3_aa: CASSPPSLRENEQFF; cdr3_nt: TGTGCCAGCTCACCCCCATCGCTCAGGGAAAATGAGCAGTTCTTC
d_call: .; v_call: TRBV9; clone_size: once; j_call: TRBJ2-2; cdr3_aa: CASSETFTGELFF; cdr3_nt: TGTGCCAGCAGCGAGACATTTACCGGGGAGCTGTTTTTT
d_call: .; v_call: TRBV12-3/TRBV12-4; clone_size: .; j_call: TRBJ1-2; cdr3_aa: CASSLRFNYGYTF; cdr3_nt: TGTGCCAGCAGTTTGCGCTTTAACTATGGCTACACCTTC
d_call: .; v_call: TRBV2; clone_size: .; j_call: TRBJ2-5; cdr3_aa: CASSEGALQETQYF; cdr3_nt: TGTGCCAGCAGTGAAGGGGCCCTCCAAGAGACCCAGTACTTC
d_call: TRBD1; v_call: TRBV24-1; clone_size: few; j_call: TRBJ2-2; cdr3_aa: CATGSGQSRTGELFF; cdr3_nt: TGTGCCACCGGCTCGGGACAGAGTAGAACCGGGGAGCTGTTTTTT
d_call: TRBD1; v_call: TRBV5-6; clone_size: .; j_call: TRBJ1-6; cdr3_aa: CASSSSTTGNIDNSPLHF; cdr3_nt: TGTGCCAGCAGCTCGAGTACGACAGGGAATATCGATAATTCACCCCTCCACTTT
d_call: .; v_call: TRBV7-2; clone_size: .; j_call: TRBJ1-4; cdr3_aa: CASSLDVNHGAQEKLFF; cdr3_nt: TGTGCCAGCAGCTTAGATGTTAATCACGGGGCTCAGGAAAAACTGTTTTTT
d_call: .; v_call: TRBV19; clone_size: .; j_call: TRBJ1-4; cdr3_aa: CASSIEKTEKLFF; cdr3_nt: TGTGCCAGTAGTATTGAGAAGACAGAAAAACTGTTTTTT
d_call: .; v_call: TRBV21-1; clone_size: .; j_call: TRBJ1-4; cdr3_aa: CASSNKGGRNEKLFF; cdr3_nt: TGTGCCAGCAGCAATAAGGGGGGCCGTAATGAAAAACTGTTTTTT
d_call: .; v_call: TRBV5-6; clone_size: .; j_call: TRBJ2-5; cdr3_aa: CASSFLGGETQYF; cdr3_nt: TGTGCCAGCAGCTTTTTAGGGGGGGAGACCCAGTACTTC
d_call: TRBD2; v_call: TRBV7-8; clone_size: .; j_call: TRBJ2-5; cdr3_aa: CASSFESGGARETQYF; cdr3_nt: TGTGCCAGCAGCTTCGAAAGCGGGGGGGCCAGAGAGACCCAGTACTTC
d_call: .; v_call: TRBV21-1; clone_size: .; j_call: TRBJ1-1; cdr3_aa: CASSKRPSGGTEAFF; cdr3_nt: TGTGCCAGCAGCAAAAGACCCTCGGGAGGTACTGAAGCTTTCTTT
d_call: .; v_call: TRBV4-1; clone_size: few; j_call: TRBJ1-5; cdr3_aa: CASSQDGGQGYQPQHF; cdr3_nt: TGCGCCAGCAGCCAAGACGGCGGTCAGGGGTATCAGCCCCAGCATTTT
d_call: .; v_call: TRBV14; clone_size: .; j_call: TRBJ1-2; cdr3_aa: CASSLWGRGYGYTF; cdr3_nt: TGTGCCAGCAGCCTTTGGGGGCGAGGCTATGGCTACACCTTC
d_call: TRBD1; v_call: TRBV19; clone_size: .; j_call: TRBJ1-2; cdr3_aa: CASSTTGGANYGYTF; cdr3_nt: TGTGCCAGTAGTACTACAGGGGGCGCTAACTATGGCTACACCTTC
d_call: .; v_call: TRBV5-1; clone_size: few; j_call: TRBJ1-6; cdr3_aa: CASSLGGTTVQDLHF; cdr3_nt: TGCGCCAGCAGCTTAGGCGGGACGACGGTTCAGGACCTCCACTTT
d_call: .; v_call: TRBV15; clone_size: once; j_call: TRBJ1-3; cdr3_aa: CATSRVSVVWGVRSGNTIYF; cdr3_nt: TGTGCCACCAGCAGAGTATCGGTAGTTTGGGGGGTTCGGTCTGGAAACACCATATATTTT
d_call: .; v_call: TRBV27; clone_size: .; j_call: TRBJ1-1; cdr3_aa: CASSYSSNTEAFF; cdr3_nt: TGTGCCAGCAGTTACAGCTCGAACACTGAAGCTTTCTTT
d_call: .; v_call: TRBV5-1; clone_size: .; j_call: TRBJ2-3; cdr3_aa: CASSPTRLSTDTQYF; cdr3_nt: TGCGCCAGCAGTCCGACTAGGCTGAGCACAGATACGCAGTATTTT
d_call: TRBD1; v_call: TRBV19; clone_size: once; j_call: TRBJ1-2; cdr3_aa: CASSPGSTGNYGYTF; cdr3_nt: TGTGCCAGTAGCCCTGGCTCGACAGGGAACTATGGCTACACCTTC
d_call: TRBD1; v_call: TRBV19; clone_size: .; j_call: TRBJ1-4; cdr3_aa: CASSWGQGAVNEKLFF; cdr3_nt: TGTGCCAGTAGTTGGGGACAGGGGGCCGTTAATGAAAAACTGTTTTTT
d_call: .; v_call: TRBV6-4; clone_size: once; j_call: TRBJ2-1; cdr3_aa: CASSENAFYNEQFF; cdr3_nt: TGTGCCAGCAGTGAGAACGCCTTTTACAATGAGCAGTTCTTC
d_call: .; v_call: TRBV20-1; clone_size: few; j_call: TRBJ2-1; cdr3_aa: CSAEQGEKQFF; cdr3_nt: TGCAGTGCCGAACAGGGAGAAAAGCAGTTCTTC
d_call: .; v_call: TRBV19; clone_size: .; j_call: TRBJ2-5; cdr3_aa: CASSAVRSHQETQYF; cdr3_nt: TGTGCCAGTAGTGCAGTGAGGAGCCACCAAGAGACCCAGTACTTC
d_call: .; v_call: TRBV7-2; clone_size: .; j_call: TRBJ1-2; cdr3_aa: CASSPTLSSVWGYTF; cdr3_nt: TGTGCCAGCAGCCCGACACTCTCTTCTGTGTGGGGCTACACCTTC
d_call: .; v_call: TRBV14; clone_size: .; j_call: TRBJ2-1; cdr3_aa: CASSRFIWYEQFF; cdr3_nt: TGTGCCAGCAGCCGATTCATTTGGTATGAGCAGTTCTTC
d_call: .; v_call: TRBV7-8; clone_size: .; j_call: TRBJ2-3; cdr3_aa: CASSSWGTSTDTQYF; cdr3_nt: TGTGCCAGCAGCTCCTGGGGGACTAGCACAGATACGCAGTATTTT
d_call: .; v_call: TRBV28; clone_size: .; j_call: TRBJ1-2; cdr3_aa: CASSLRPGDYGYTF; cdr3_nt: TGTGCCAGCAGTTTAAGGCCCGGGGACTATGGCTACACCTTC
d_call: .; v_call: TRBV5-5; clone_size: .; j_call: TRBJ2-5; cdr3_aa: CASSLELSQETQYF; cdr3_nt: TGTGCCAGCAGCCTGGAGCTGAGCCAAGAGACCCAGTACTTC
d_call: .; v_call: TRBV29-1; clone_size: .; j_call: TRBJ2-3; cdr3_aa: CSAALGADTQYF; cdr3_nt: TGCAGCGCCGCACTAGGGGCAGATACGCAGTATTTT
d_call: .; v_call: TRBV7-2; clone_size: .; j_call: TRBJ2-6; cdr3_aa: CASSWRWGRGANVLTF; cdr3_nt: TGTGCCAGCAGTTGGCGGTGGGGACGGGGGGCCAACGTCCTGACTTTC
d_call: .; v_call: TRBV5-8; clone_size: .; j_call: TRBJ1-2; cdr3_aa: CASSLGQPGNYGYTF; cdr3_nt: TGTGCCAGCAGCTTGGGACAGCCGGGGAACTATGGCTACACCTTC
d_call: .; v_call: TRBV9; clone_size: .; j_call: TRBJ2-2; cdr3_aa: CASSVSTGVDTGELFF; cdr3_nt: TGTGCCAGCAGCGTTTCGACAGGAGTTGACACCGGGGAGCTGTTTTTT
d_call: TRBD1; v_call: TRBV7-3; clone_size: .; j_call: TRBJ2-3; cdr3_aa: CASSLDRAADTQYF; cdr3_nt: TGTGCCAGCAGCCTTGACAGGGCTGCAGATACGCAGTATTTT
d_call: .; v_call: TRBV12-3/TRBV12-4; clone_size: few; j_call: TRBJ2-2; cdr3_aa: CASSLAGTGELFF; cdr3_nt: TGTGCCAGCAGCCTAGCTGGCACCGGGGAGCTGTTTTTT
d_call: TRBD1; v_call: TRBV11-1; clone_size: few; j_call: TRBJ2-1; cdr3_aa: CASSLTGGPYNEQFF; cdr3_nt: TGTGCCAGCAGCCTCACAGGGGGGCCATACAATGAGCAGTTCTTC
d_call: TRBD2; v_call: TRBV18; clone_size: few; j_call: TRBJ2-1; cdr3_aa: CASSPLPPQRGYNEQFF; cdr3_nt: TGTGCCAGCTCACCTCTTCCGCCCCAGCGGGGATACAATGAGCAGTTCTTC
d_call: TRBD2; v_call: TRBV5-1; clone_size: .; j_call: TRBJ2-2; cdr3_aa: CASSPHGTSLTGELFF; cdr3_nt: TGCGCCAGCAGCCCCCACGGGACTAGCCTCACCGGGGAGCTGTTTTTT
d_call: TRBD1; v_call: TRBV2; clone_size: .; j_call: TRBJ1-5; cdr3_aa: CASSLTTGNSNQPQHF; cdr3_nt: TGTGCCAGCAGTTTAACGACAGGGAATAGCAATCAGCCCCAGCATTTT
d_call: .; v_call: TRBV7-2; clone_size: .; j_call: TRBJ1-3; cdr3_aa: CASSLAQGGGNTIYF; cdr3_nt: TGTGCCAGCAGCTTAGCACAGGGCGGGGGAAACACCATATATTTT
d_call: .; v_call: TRBV18; clone_size: .; j_call: TRBJ2-1; cdr3_aa: CASSPPAASSYNEQFF; cdr3_nt: TGTGCCAGCTCACCACCGGCCGCCAGCTCCTACAATGAGCAGTTCTTC
d_call: .; v_call: TRBV2; clone_size: .; j_call: TRBJ2-1; cdr3_aa: CASSHDRSTYNEQFF; cdr3_nt: TGTGCCAGCAGTCATGACAGGTCCACCTACAATGAGCAGTTCTTC
d_call: .; v_call: TRBV18; clone_size: .; j_call: TRBJ2-5; cdr3_aa: CASSPPGQETQYF; cdr3_nt: TGTGCCAGCTCACCACCAGGGCAAGAGACCCAGTACTTC
d_call: .; v_call: TRBV10-1; clone_size: .; j_call: TRBJ2-5; cdr3_aa: CASSGYQQGVGTQYF; cdr3_nt: TGCGCCAGCAGTGGATATCAACAGGGTGTCGGGACCCAGTACTTC
d_call: TRBD1; v_call: TRBV7-2; clone_size: .; j_call: TRBJ1-3; cdr3_aa: CASSLAGTAGNTIYF; cdr3_nt: TGTGCCAGCAGCTTAGCGGGGACAGCTGGAAACACCATATATTTT
d_call: .; v_call: TRBV18; clone_size: .; j_call: TRBJ1-1; cdr3_aa: CATLRETNTEAFF; cdr3_nt: TGTGCCACCCTACGGGAAACGAACACTGAAGCTTTCTTT